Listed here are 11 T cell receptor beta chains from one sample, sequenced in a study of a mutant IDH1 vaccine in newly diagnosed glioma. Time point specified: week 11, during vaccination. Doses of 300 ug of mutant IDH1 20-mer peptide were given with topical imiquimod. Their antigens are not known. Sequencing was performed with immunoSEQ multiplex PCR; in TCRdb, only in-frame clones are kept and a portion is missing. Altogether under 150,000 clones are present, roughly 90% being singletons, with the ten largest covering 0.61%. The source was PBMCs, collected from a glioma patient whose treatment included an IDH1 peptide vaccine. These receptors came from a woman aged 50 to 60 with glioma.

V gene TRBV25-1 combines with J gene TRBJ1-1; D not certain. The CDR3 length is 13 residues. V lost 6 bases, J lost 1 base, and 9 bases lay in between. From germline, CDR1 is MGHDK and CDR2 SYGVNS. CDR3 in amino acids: CASRLLENTEAFF. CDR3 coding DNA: TGTGCCAGCAGACTGTTGGAGAACACTGAAGCTTTCTTT.

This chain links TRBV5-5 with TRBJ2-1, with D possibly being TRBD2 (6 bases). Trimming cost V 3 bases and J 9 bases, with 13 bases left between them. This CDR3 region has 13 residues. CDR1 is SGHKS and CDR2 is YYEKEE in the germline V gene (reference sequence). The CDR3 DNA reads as TGTGCCAGCAGCTCGGGACTCCTTGGTGAGCAGTTCTTC. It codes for CASSSGLLGEQFF.

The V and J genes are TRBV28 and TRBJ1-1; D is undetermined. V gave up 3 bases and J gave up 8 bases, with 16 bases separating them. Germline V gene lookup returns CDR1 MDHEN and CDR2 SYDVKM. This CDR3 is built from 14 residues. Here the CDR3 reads CASSLPREGLEAFF. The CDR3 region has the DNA TGTGCCAGCAGTTTGCCAAGGGAAGGATTAGAAGCTTTCTTT.

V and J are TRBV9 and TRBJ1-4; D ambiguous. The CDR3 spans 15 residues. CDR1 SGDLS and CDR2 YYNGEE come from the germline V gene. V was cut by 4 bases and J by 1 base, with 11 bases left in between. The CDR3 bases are TGTGCCAGCAGCCCCCAAGGAAGAACTAATGAAAAACTGTTTTTT. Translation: CASSPQGRTNEKLFF.

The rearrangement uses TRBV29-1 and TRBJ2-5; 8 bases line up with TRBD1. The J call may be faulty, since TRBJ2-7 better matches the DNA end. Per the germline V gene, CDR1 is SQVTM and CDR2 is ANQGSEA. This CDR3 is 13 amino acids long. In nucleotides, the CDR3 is TGCAGCGTTCAAGGACAGGGTGCCTACGAGCAGTACTTC. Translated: CSVQGQGAYEQYF.

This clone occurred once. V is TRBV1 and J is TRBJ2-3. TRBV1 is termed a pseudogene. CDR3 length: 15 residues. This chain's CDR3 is CTSSQAGRILHTQYF. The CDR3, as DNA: TGCACCAGCAGCCAAGCGGGACGGATACTGCATACGCAGTATTTT.

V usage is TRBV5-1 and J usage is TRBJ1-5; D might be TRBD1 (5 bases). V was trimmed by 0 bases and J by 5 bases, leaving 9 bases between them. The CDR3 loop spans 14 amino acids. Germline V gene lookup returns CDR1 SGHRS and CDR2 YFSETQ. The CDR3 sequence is CASSLAGPHQPQHF. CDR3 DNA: TGCGCCAGCAGCTTGGCAGGGCCCCATCAGCCCCAGCATTTT. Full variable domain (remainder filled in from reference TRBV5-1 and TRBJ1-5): KAGVTQTPRYLIKTRGQQVTLSCSPISGHRSVSWYQQTPGQGLQFLFEYFSETQRNKGNFPGRFSGRQFSNSRSEMNVSTLELGDSALYLCASSLAGPHQPQHFGDGTRLSIL.

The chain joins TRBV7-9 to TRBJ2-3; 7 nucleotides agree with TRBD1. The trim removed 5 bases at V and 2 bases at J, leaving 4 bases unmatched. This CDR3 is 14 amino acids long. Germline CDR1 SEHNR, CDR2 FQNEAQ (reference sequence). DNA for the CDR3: TGTGCCAGCAGCCCGGGGACAGCCACAGATACGCAGTATTTT. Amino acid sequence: CASSPGTATDTQYF.

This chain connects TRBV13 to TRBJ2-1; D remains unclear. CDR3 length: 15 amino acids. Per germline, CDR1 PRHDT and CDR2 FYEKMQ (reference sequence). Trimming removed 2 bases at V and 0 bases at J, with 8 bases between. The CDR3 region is CASSLTRISYNEQFF. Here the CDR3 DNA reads TGTGCCAGCAGCTTAACTCGCATCTCCTACAATGAGCAGTTCTTC.

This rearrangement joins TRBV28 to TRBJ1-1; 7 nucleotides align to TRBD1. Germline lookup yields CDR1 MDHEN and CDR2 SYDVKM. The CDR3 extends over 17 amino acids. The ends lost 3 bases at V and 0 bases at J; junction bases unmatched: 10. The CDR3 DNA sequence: TGTGCCAGCAGTTTGGAACAGGGGAACGTCATGAACACTGAAGCTTTCTTT. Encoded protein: CASSLEQGNVMNTEAFF.

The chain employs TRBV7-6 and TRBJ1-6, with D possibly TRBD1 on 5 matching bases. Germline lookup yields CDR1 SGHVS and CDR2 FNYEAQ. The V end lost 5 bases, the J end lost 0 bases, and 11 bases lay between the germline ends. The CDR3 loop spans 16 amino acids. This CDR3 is CASSRDSSSYNSPLHF. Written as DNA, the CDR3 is TGTGCCAGCAGCCGGGACTCGAGCTCCTATAATTCACCCCTCCACTTT. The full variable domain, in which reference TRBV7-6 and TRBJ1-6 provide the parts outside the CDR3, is GAGVSQSPRYKVTKRGQDVALRCDPISGHVSLYWYRQALGQGPEFLTYFNYEAQQDKSGLPNDRFSAERPEGSISTLTIQRTEQRDSAMYRCASSRDSSSYNSPLHFGNGTRLTVT.